This passage covers 26 T cell receptor beta chains from one sample sequenced in a study of blood T cell repertoires in COVID-19. The method was immunoSEQ multiplex PCR; TCRdb's version includes in-frame clones alone and lacks a portion of them. The table shows about 290,000 clones, with around 90% occurring only once. The sequenced sample was PBMCs or T cells enriched from blood (not recorded which). Source of these receptors: a middle-aged woman who had recovered from COVID-19.

This clone has at least ten counts. Other nucleotide sequences from this sample produce the same CDR3. The rearrangement joins TRBV28 to TRBJ1-5; D is possibly TRBD1 (6 bases). This CDR3 region has 15 residues. Germline CDR1 MDHEN, CDR2 SYDVKM. V lost 7 bases, J lost 4 bases, and 17 bases lay in between. The CDR3 DNA reads TGTGCCAGCACGTTTGGATCCAGGGGTAATCAGCCCCAGCATTTT. Translation gives CASTFGSRGNQPQHF.

This clone turned up a few times. The genes are TRBV27 and TRBJ1-2; 10 nucleotides agree with TRBD1. The CDR3 is 15 amino acids. Germline values: CDR1 MNHEY, CDR2 SMNVEV (reference sequence). J lost 1 base, V lost 7 bases, and 6 bases had no gene match. In nucleotides, the CDR3 is TGTGCCAGCACCCTTCGGACAGGGGGTAACTATGGCTACACCTTC. This gives the protein CASTLRTGGNYGYTF.

The V call is TRBV2, the J call TRBJ1-1; D remains ambiguous. Per the germline V gene, CDR1 is SNHLY and CDR2 is FYNNEI. This CDR3 region has 14 residues. The germline V and J ends were trimmed by 4 bases and 5 bases, with 14 bases remaining between them. The CDR3 loop is CASSVNGRRTEAFF. The CDR3 DNA follows: TGTGCCAGCAGTGTAAATGGGCGGAGGACTGAAGCTTTCTTT.

This sequence joins TRBV28 and TRBJ2-2; maybe TRBD1 (6 bases). This CDR3 is 15 amino acids long. Germline CDR1 and CDR2: MDHEN and SYDVKM. V was clipped by 5 bases and J by 4 bases, with 14 bases between them. The DNA of the CDR3 is TGTGCCAGCAGTCCAAGACAGGTTTCCACCGGGGAGCTGTTTTTT. Protein: CASSPRQVSTGELFF.

This clone was counted a few times. V is TRBV30 and J is TRBJ2-2; TRBD2 matches at 11 bases. Looked up from germline, CDR1 is GTSNPN and CDR2 is SVGIG (reference sequence). The CDR3 extends over 15 amino acids. The V and J ends lost 4 bases and 4 bases, in that order; junction bases with no gene match: 5. Written as DNA, the CDR3 is TGTGCCTGGACCCCACTAGCGGGGGCCACCGGGGAGCTGTTTTTT. It is translated as CAWTPLAGATGELFF.

The rearrangement uses TRBV28 and TRBJ1-1; 9 bases agree with TRBD1. Looked up from germline, CDR1 is MDHEN and CDR2 is SYDVKM. CDR3 size: 16 residues. Trimming cost V 7 bases and J 1 base; bases outside gene matches: 10. The CDR3 DNA follows: TGTGCCAGCACCACAGAAGGACAGGGGTGGAACACTGAAGCTTTCTTT. Translation gives CASTTEGQGWNTEAFF.

V gene TRBV5-5 combines with J gene TRBJ2-6; D uncertain. V lost 4 bases, J lost 8 bases, and 10 bases lay in between. The CDR3 is 13 amino acids. Germline lookup yields CDR1 SGHKS and CDR2 YYEKEE (reference sequence). As DNA, the CDR3 is TGTGCCAGCAGCCGACAACCCCCCAACGTCCTGACTTTC. Encoded protein: CASSRQPPNVLTF.

The chain recombines TRBV7-3 with TRBJ2-1; D is possibly TRBD1 (5 bases). Germline V CDR1 and CDR2: SGHTA, FQGTGA. Trimming pared 5 bases from V and 0 bases from J, leaving 14 bases between. This CDR3 is 16 amino acids long. The chain's CDR3 is CASSIQGWSSYNEQFF. The CDR3 DNA reads TGTGCCAGCAGCATTCAGGGCTGGAGCTCCTACAATGAGCAGTTCTTC.

The chain employs TRBV7-8 and TRBJ1-4; D call uncertain. Per the germline V gene, CDR1 is SGHVS and CDR2 is FQNEAQ. This CDR3 has 13 residues. V lost 5 bases, J lost 5 bases, and 9 bases lay in between. CDR3 nucleotide sequence: TGTGCCAGCAGCCGGAGCAACAATGAAAAACTGTTTTTT. Translating gives CASSRSNNEKLFF.

The rearrangement links TRBV7-3 to TRBJ1-2; 8 nucleotides align to TRBD1. The junction had 13 bases not matched to a gene; V was cut back by 5 bases and J by 8 bases. Germline V gene sequence: CDR1 SGHTA, CDR2 FQGTGA. This CDR3 spans 15 amino acids. In nucleotides, the CDR3 is TGTGCCAGCAGCCCGAGGACAGGGAATATTCGAGGCTACACCTTC. Its translation is CASSPRTGNIRGYTF.

The V and J genes are TRBV3-1 (or the pseudogene TRBV3-2) and TRBJ2-7; 9 bases are a match to TRBD1. With V trimmed by 4 bases and J by 3 bases, 4 bases remained unmatched. The CDR3 consists of 14 residues. Germline values: CDR1 LGHDT, CDR2 YNNKEL (reference sequence). CDR3 DNA: TGTGCCAGCAGCCGTCGGGACAGGGACTACGAGCAGTACTTC. The encoded protein is CASSRRDRDYEQYF.

The J gene is TRBJ1-6, the V gene TRBV12-3 or TRBV12-4; D gene uncertain. The length of the CDR3 is 13 residues. Trimming cost V 6 bases and J 9 bases, with 12 bases left between them. The CDR3 region is CASREGFGSPLHF. In DNA form, the CDR3 reads TGTGCCAGCAGGGAGGGTTTTGGTTCACCCCTCCACTTT.

The chain couples TRBV15 to TRBJ2-7; the D gene is possibly TRBD1 (6 bases). Germline CDR1 and CDR2: LNHNV and YYDKDF (reference sequence). Trimming removed 2 bases at V and 12 bases at J, with 17 bases between. The CDR3 extends over 13 amino acids. The CDR3 loop is CATSRSRDTARYF. CDR3 coding DNA: TGTGCCACCAGCAGATCCCGGGACACGGCGAGGTACTTC.

The gene calls are TRBV19 and TRBJ2-5, with TRBD1 as a possible D gene (5 bases). CDR1 and CDR2 from the germline V gene are LNHDA and SQIVND (reference sequence). V lost 4 bases, J lost 4 bases, and 16 bases lay in between. This CDR3 comprises 15 residues. CDR3 amino acids: CASSKVAQGRETQYF. Here the CDR3 DNA reads TGTGCCAGTAGTAAGGTCGCCCAGGGAAGAGAGACCCAGTACTTC.

The gene calls are TRBV6-4 and TRBJ2-1; 7 bases agree with TRBD2. The germline V gene encodes CDR1 MRHNA and CDR2 SNTAGT. J gave up 1 base and V 2 bases, and 2 bases lay outside the gene matches. The CDR3 is made up of 15 amino acids. This CDR3 reads CASSDKAGSYNEQFF. In DNA form, the CDR3 reads TGTGCCAGCAGTGACAAAGCGGGATCCTACAATGAGCAGTTCTTC.

This clone was counted a few times. The chain carries TRBV6-5 and TRBJ2-7, with TRBD1 matching 7 bases. V was pared by 5 bases and J by 8 bases, with 9 bases of the junction left unmatched. Germline CDR1 reads MNHEY; CDR2 reads SVGAGI. The CDR3 length is 13 residues. CDR3 coding DNA: TGTGCCAGCAGTCTCGGGACAGCTACGAAGCAGTACTTC. Protein sequence: CASSLGTATKQYF.

This rearrangement joins TRBV5-1 to TRBJ2-2; 8 nucleotides match TRBD1. CDR1 is SGHRS, CDR2 YFSETQ, per germline. The CDR3 totals 17 residues. With V trimmed by 4 bases and J by 0 bases, 8 bases remained unmatched. The chain's CDR3 is CASSPIPGQANTGELFF. In DNA form, the CDR3 reads TGCGCCAGCAGCCCAATTCCGGGACAGGCGAACACCGGGGAGCTGTTTTTT.

J is TRBJ2-1 and V is TRBV9; 7 nucleotides line up with TRBD2. The length of the CDR3 is 16 residues. The germline V gene has CDR1 SGDLS and CDR2 YYNGEE. V dropped 0 bases and J dropped 6; count of bases not matched to a gene: 9. The CDR3 coding sequence is TGTGCCAGCAGCGTAGAGGGTCTAGCGGCTCTCAATGAGCAGTTCTTC. It codes for CASSVEGLAALNEQFF.

V gene TRBV5-8 combines with J gene TRBJ1-2; tentative D call: TRBD1 (6 bases). CDR1 and CDR2 (germline): SGHTS, YDEGEE. V lost 8 bases, J lost 0 bases, and 11 bases lay in between. This CDR3 has 13 residues. The CDR3 region is CASNRDTNYGYTF. The CDR3 DNA follows: TGTGCCAGTAACCGGGACACTAACTATGGCTACACCTTC.

The rearrangement joins TRBV2 to TRBJ1-4; no definite D call. The CDR3 totals 13 residues. Germline V gene sequence: CDR1 SNHLY, CDR2 FYNNEI. The ends were cut back, 8 bases at V and 7 bases at J, with 14 bases in the middle. This CDR3 reads CASFLERSEKLFF. In DNA form, the CDR3 reads TGTGCCAGCTTTTTGGAGAGGTCTGAAAAACTGTTTTTT.

This clone has only one observation. V usage is TRBV19 and J usage is TRBJ2-5, with D maybe TRBD2 (5 bases). CDR3 length equals 14 residues. V lost 6 bases, J lost 5 bases, and 16 bases lay in between. Germline V gene data show CDR1 as LNHDA and CDR2 as SQIVND (reference sequence). CDR3: CASSQFSAWETQYF. DNA of the CDR3: TGTGCCAGTAGCCAATTTAGCGCGTGGGAGACCCAGTACTTC. Full variable domain (rest looked up from reference TRBV19 and TRBJ2-5): DGGITQSPKYLFRKEGQNVTLSCEQNLNHDAMYWYRQDPGQGLRLIYYSQIVNDFQKGDIAEGYSVSREKKESFPLTVTSAQKNPTAFYLCASSQFSAWETQYFGPGTRLLVL.

A single count supports this clone. This chain joins TRBV7-3 and TRBJ2-7; 8 nucleotides align to TRBD1. Trimming at V came to 8 bases and at J to 3 bases, leaving 6 bases not matched to a gene. The CDR3 contains 13 residues. Germline-derived CDR1 and CDR2 are SGHTA and FQGTGA. The CDR3 here is CASSRGQDYEQYF. The CDR3 nucleotides read TGTGCCAGCTCTCGGGGACAGGACTACGAGCAGTACTTC.

Regarding this clone: The same CDR3 is also encoded by other DNA sequences in this sample. The rearrangement links TRBV5-1 to TRBJ2-3; weak D call: TRBD2 (7 bases). Trimming removed 0 bases from V and 5 bases from J, with 16 bases in between. Germline CDR1 SGHRS, CDR2 YFSETQ. CDR3 length: 16 residues. The CDR3 region has the DNA TGCGCCAGCAGCTTGGTGTTGGCGGGGGCCGGAGATACGCAGTATTTT. Translated: CASSLVLAGAGDTQYF.

J is TRBJ1-2 and V is TRBV3-1 (or the pseudogene TRBV3-2); a possible D gene is TRBD1 (6 bases). Looked up from germline, CDR1 is LGHDT and CDR2 is YNNKEL (reference sequence). V was cut by 1 base and J by 2 bases, with 11 bases left in between. CDR3 size: 15 residues. CDR3 loop: CASSQVVTGNYGYTF. The DNA of the CDR3 is TGTGCCAGCAGCCAAGTAGTAACAGGGAACTATGGCTACACCTTC.

This chain joins TRBV27 and TRBJ1-1; the D gene is possibly TRBD1 (5 bases). Trimming left V 0 bases short and J 7 bases short, with 12 bases between. The CDR3 runs 14 residues. The germline gives CDR1 MNHEY, CDR2 SMNVEV (reference sequence). As DNA, the CDR3 is TGTGCCAGCAGTTTATCGTGGCAGGGCGGTGAAGCTTTCTTT. This codes for CASSLSWQGGEAFF.

V is TRBV29-1 and J is TRBJ2-2, with D maybe TRBD1 (6 bases). V lost 4 bases to trimming and J lost 0 bases, with 15 bases between them. The length of the CDR3 is 16 residues. The germline CDR1 and CDR2 sequences are SQVTM and ANQGSEA. Here the CDR3 DNA reads TGCAGCGTTGGCCGACAGGATCGGGCGAACACCGGGGAGCTGTTTTTT. Its protein is CSVGRQDRANTGELFF.